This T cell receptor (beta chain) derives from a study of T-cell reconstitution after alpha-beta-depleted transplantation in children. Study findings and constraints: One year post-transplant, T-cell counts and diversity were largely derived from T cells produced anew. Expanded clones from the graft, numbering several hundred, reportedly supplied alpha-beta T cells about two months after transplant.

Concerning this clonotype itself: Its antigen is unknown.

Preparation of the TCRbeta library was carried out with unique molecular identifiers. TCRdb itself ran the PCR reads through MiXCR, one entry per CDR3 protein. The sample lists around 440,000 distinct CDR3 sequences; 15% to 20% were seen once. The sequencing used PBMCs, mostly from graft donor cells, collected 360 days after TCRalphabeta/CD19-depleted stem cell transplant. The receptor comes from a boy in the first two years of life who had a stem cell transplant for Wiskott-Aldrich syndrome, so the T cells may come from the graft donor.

The CDR3 sequence: CASSQGHLYGYTF. DNA for the CDR3: TGTGCCAGCAGCCAGGGACACCTCTATGGCTACACCTTC. The rearrangement uses TRBV3-1 and TRBJ1-2; possibly TRBD1 for D (6 bases). CDR1 and CDR2 from the germline V gene are LGHDT and YNNKEL (reference sequence). The CDR3 length is 13 residues. Trimming shortened V by 3 bases and J by 4 bases, and 9 bases separated the two germline ends.